This T cell receptor beta chain was recovered during a study of response to subunit inactivated influenza vaccine. TCRdb passed the RT-PCR reads through MiXCR, listing each CDR3 protein once. The data hold just under 550,000 distinct CDR3 sequences, with approximately 20% observed a single time. This clonotype was seen repeatedly, ten times or more. This CDR3 region has 11 residues. CDR1 and CDR2 (germline): MNHEY, SVGEGT. The V gene lost 5 bases and the J gene lost 8 bases, with 7 bases spanning the gap. These data also featured in a second study, about T cells expressing NK-cell markers. This second report adds: UMI-tagged 5'RACE template switching yielded the TCR beta cDNA. Sorted CD3+CD56+NKG2C+, CD3+CD56+NKG2C- and CD3+CD56-NKG2C+ T cells supplied TCR beta repertoires. Out of eight donors sequenced, seven tested HCMV-seropositive and the remaining one seronegative. Researchers report these clonotypes also headed the CD3+CD56-NKG2C+ fraction in several donors.

This TCR came from a man aged 50 to 59 who received an inactivated influenza vaccine. The J gene is TRBJ2-1, the V gene TRBV6-2 or TRBV6-3, with D unclear. The sample in question was CD4+ T cells sorted from PBMCs, obtained less than 13 days after vaccination. CDR3 DNA sequence: TGTGCCAGCAGTCAAGGATATGAGCAGTTCTTC. This translates into CASSQGYEQFF.